The 23 T cell receptor beta chains below come from one sample, sequenced in a study of cytomegalovirus exposure and HLA in healthy donors. The table came from immunoSEQ multiplex PCR; TCRdb's copy has only in-frame clones and leaves some out. Among some 110,000 clones listed, roughly 88% were seen once. Sequencing used PBMCs. Receptors were obtained from a man between 18 and 35 years old in good health and CMV-seronegative.

The V gene is TRBV30, the J gene TRBJ2-3; 9 bases match TRBD1. Germline trimming cut 2 bases from V and 5 bases from J; bases unmatched to any gene: 8. Germline V lookup: CDR1 GTSNPN, CDR2 SVGIG (reference sequence). The CDR3 loop spans 15 amino acids. The CDR3 nucleotides are TGTGCCTGGAGTCGGACAGGGGCATTGGGAGATACGCAGTATTTT. Translated: CAWSRTGALGDTQYF.

The rearrangement links TRBV5-1 to TRBJ2-5; TRBD2 aligns across 12 bases. This CDR3 has 16 residues. V was pared by 3 bases and J by 1 base, with 4 bases of the junction left unmatched. Germline CDR1 reads SGHRS; CDR2 reads YFSETQ. CDR3 nucleotides: TGCGCCAGCAGCTCCCTAGCGGGGGGGAGCCAAGAGACCCAGTACTTC. It yields the protein CASSSLAGGSQETQYF.

This clone was counted a single time. The V and J genes are TRBV11-2 and TRBJ2-2; TRBD1 agrees at 9 bases. V trimming: 6 bases; J trimming: 6 bases; junction bases outside the gene matches: 5. This CDR3 spans 14 amino acids. CDR1 is SGHAT, CDR2 FQNNGV, per germline. CDR3 DNA: TGTGCCAGCAGAGGGACAGGGACACCCGGGGAGCTGTTTTTT. This codes for CASRGTGTPGELFF. The variable domain in full, completed from reference TRBV11-2 and TRBJ2-2, reads EAGVAQSPRYKIIEKRQSVAFWCNPISGHATLYWYQQILGQGPKLLIQFQNNGVVDDSQLPKDRFSAERLKGVDSTLKIQPAKLEDSAVYLCASRGTGTPGELFFGEGSRLTVL.

The chain joins TRBV6-1 to TRBJ2-7; 7 bases agree with TRBD2. The germline V gene has CDR1 MNHNS and CDR2 SASEGT. The CDR3 runs to 13 residues. Unmatched junction bases numbered 8, after V lost 11 bases and J lost 1 base. CDR3 bases: TGTGCCGGCTTGGGGGGGGAGTCCTACGAGCAGTACTTC. This gives the protein CAGLGGESYEQYF.

V is TRBV30 and J is TRBJ1-5; a weak D match, TRBD1 (6 bases). The germline V gene has CDR1 GTSNPN and CDR2 SVGIG (reference sequence). The CDR3 has 14 amino acids. V gave up 1 base and J gave up 6 bases, with 13 bases separating them. In DNA form, the CDR3 reads TGTGCCTGGAGTGACCCACAGGGAACTCAGCCCCAGCATTTT. It encodes CAWSDPQGTQPQHF.

The rearrangement uses TRBV30 and TRBJ1-1; the D gene is possibly TRBD1 (6 bases). The V end was cut by 5 bases, the J end by 4 bases, with 14 bases between. The CDR3 is 13 residues long. Germline V gene sequence: CDR1 GTSNPN, CDR2 SVGIG (reference sequence). CDR3 sequence: CAWQQGRGTEAFF. In nucleotides, the CDR3 is TGTGCCTGGCAACAGGGAAGGGGCACTGAAGCTTTCTTT.

The chain has TRBV5-6 and TRBJ2-5; 8 bases are a match to TRBD2. The V segment lost 9 bases and the J segment 1 base; nucleotides outside the gene matches: 11. Looked up from germline, CDR1 is SGHDT and CDR2 is YYEEEE. This CDR3 has 15 amino acids. Here the CDR3 reads CATQPRSGGQETQYF. CDR3 in DNA: TGTGCCACCCAACCCCGGAGCGGGGGCCAAGAGACCCAGTACTTC.

The chain employs TRBV5-4 and TRBJ2-7; 9 positions match TRBD1. Per the germline V gene, CDR1 is SGHNT and CDR2 is YYREEE (reference sequence). The CDR3 loop spans 13 amino acids. V lost 3 bases to trimming and J lost 6 bases; unmatched junction nucleotides: 4. CDR3 in amino acids: CASSSGTGFEQYF. CDR3 coding DNA: TGTGCCAGCAGCTCCGGGACAGGGTTCGAGCAGTACTTC.

J is TRBJ1-5 and V is TRBV5-6; TRBD1 agrees at 7 bases. The J segment lost 7 bases and the V segment lost 4 bases, leaving 8 bases of the junction unmatched. This CDR3 region has 14 residues. Germline-derived CDR1 and CDR2 are SGHDT and YYEEEE. The CDR3 loop reads CASSQTGFGQPQHF. The CDR3, as DNA: TGTGCCAGCAGCCAGACAGGGTTTGGGCAGCCCCAGCATTTT. Filled out from reference TRBV5-6 and TRBJ1-5, the complete variable domain reads DAGVTQSPTHLIKTRGQQVTLRCSPKSGHDTVSWYQQALGQGPQFIFQYYEEEERQRGNFPDRFSGHQFPNYSSELNVNALLLGDSALYLCASSQTGFGQPQHFGDGTRLSIL.

The chain is built from TRBV6-1 and TRBJ2-1, with D perhaps matching TRBD1 (5 bases). V dropped 1 base and J dropped 9 bases, with 7 bases sitting between them. This CDR3 is 12 amino acids long. Per germline, CDR1 MNHNS and CDR2 SASEGT. The CDR3 protein is CASSEGGGEQFF. DNA of the CDR3: TGTGCCAGCAGTGAAGGGGGCGGTGAGCAGTTCTTC.

The count of this clone is one. The chain employs TRBV27 and TRBJ1-5, with 10 bases matching TRBD1. Germline values: CDR1 MNHEY, CDR2 SMNVEV (reference sequence). The junction had 5 bases not matched to a gene; V was cut back by 8 bases and J by 4 bases. The CDR3 is 14 residues long. The CDR3 loop reads CASGDRGGNQPQHF. The CDR3, as DNA: TGTGCCAGCGGGGACAGGGGTGGGAATCAGCCCCAGCATTTT.

This clone was counted only a few times. V and J are TRBV11-3 and TRBJ2-2; D possibly corresponds to TRBD1 (6 bases). This CDR3 is 15 amino acids long. V lost 5 bases and J 0 bases, leaving 10 bases between the germline ends. Germline V gene lookup returns CDR1 SGHNT and CDR2 YENEEA. The chain's CDR3 is CASSPGVTNTGELFF. CDR3 coding DNA: TGTGCCAGCAGCCCAGGGGTCACGAACACCGGGGAGCTGTTTTTT.

The CDR3 sequence: CASSPLAGGLGELFF. CDR3 DNA sequence: TGTGCCAGTAGTCCCCTAGCGGGGGGGCTCGGGGAGCTGTTTTTT. This rearrangement joins TRBV19 to TRBJ2-2, with TRBD2 matching 12 bases. Unmatched junction bases numbered 5, after V lost 5 bases and J lost 7 bases. Germline V lookup: CDR1 LNHDA, CDR2 SQIVND (reference sequence). This CDR3 has 15 amino acids.

This chain connects TRBV9 to TRBJ1-2; 9 bases line up with TRBD1. Germline V gene data show CDR1 as SGDLS and CDR2 as YYNGEE. The CDR3 spans 17 residues. The trim removed 0 bases at V and 3 bases at J, leaving 9 bases unmatched. This CDR3 is CASSVARDRVRHYGYTF. CDR3 nucleotides: TGTGCCAGCAGCGTAGCTAGGGACAGGGTGAGGCACTATGGCTACACCTTC. The whole variable domain, filled in from reference TRBV9 and TRBJ1-2, reads DSGVTQTPKHLITATGQRVTLRCSPRSGDLSVYWYQQSLDQGLQFLIQYYNGEERAKGNILERFSAQQFPDLHSELNLSSLELGDSALYFCASSVARDRVRHYGYTFGSGTRLTVV.

This clone was detected only once. V gene TRBV6-5 combines with J gene TRBJ2-5; 16 positions agree with TRBD2. There are 15 residues in the CDR3. The J segment lost 5 bases and the V segment lost 6 bases, leaving 3 bases of the junction unmatched. Germline loops: CDR1 MNHEY, CDR2 SVGAGI. CDR3 sequence (DNA): TGTGCCAGCAGGTTGGGACTAGCGGGGGGGGAGACCCAGTACTTC. Translated, it gives CASRLGLAGGETQYF.

V is TRBV6-1 and J is TRBJ2-1, with D possibly TRBD2 on 6 matching bases. Germline V CDR1 and CDR2: MNHNS, SASEGT. Trimming shortened V by 1 base and J by 3 bases, and 10 bases separated the two germline ends. CDR3 length: 15 amino acids. The CDR3 region is CASSEVTSIYNEQFF. DNA for the CDR3: TGTGCCAGCAGTGAAGTCACTAGCATCTACAATGAGCAGTTCTTC.

CDR3 sequence reads: CASSVERSTGYTF. CDR3 sequence (DNA): TGTGCCAGCAGCGTAGAGCGGTCCACTGGCTACACCTTC. The chain combines TRBV9 with TRBJ1-2; D gene ambiguous. CDR1 is SGDLS and CDR2 is YYNGEE in the germline V gene. The CDR3 covers 13 residues. V was trimmed by 0 bases and J by 7 bases, leaving 10 bases between them.

V and J are TRBV7-8 and TRBJ2-3; 7 bases are shared with TRBD1. V was clipped by 5 bases and J by 2 bases; unmatched bases: 7. The CDR3 sequence is 15 residues long. The V gene's germline CDR1 is SGHVS and CDR2 FQNEAQ. CDR3 DNA sequence: TGTGCCAGCAGCCGTTCGGACAGGAACACAGATACGCAGTATTTT. Translation gives CASSRSDRNTDTQYF.

This chain links TRBV18 with TRBJ2-1; D unclear. Germline CDR1 and CDR2: KGHSH and LQKENI. V was trimmed by 3 bases and J by 6 bases, leaving 12 bases between them. The CDR3 runs to 14 residues. The CDR3 DNA sequence: TGTGCCAGCTCACCCCGCCAGGCCAGCAATGAGCAGTTCTTC. Translated: CASSPRQASNEQFF.

The chain joins TRBV5-1 to TRBJ1-4; the D is unclear. Trimming cost V 6 bases and J 7 bases, with 19 bases left between them. The CDR3 sequence is 15 residues long. Germline CDR1 and CDR2: SGHRS and YFSETQ. CDR3 nucleotide sequence: TGCGCCAGCAAGAGAATCGAGGTTGGTAGTGAAAAACTGTTTTTT. Amino acid sequence: CASKRIEVGSEKLFF.

V gene TRBV2 combines with J gene TRBJ2-1; TRBD2 might be the D (6 bases). V was clipped by 4 bases and J by 8 bases, with 18 bases between them. CDR1 SNHLY and CDR2 FYNNEI come from the germline V gene. The CDR3 length is 15 residues. In nucleotides, the CDR3 is TGTGCCAGCAGTGGCCCGGGACTGGGGATCGATGAGCAGTTCTTC. Its protein product is CASSGPGLGIDEQFF. The full variable domain, completed using reference TRBV2 and TRBJ2-1, is EPEVTQTPSHQVTQMGQEVILRCVPISNHLYFYWYRQILGQKVEFLVSFYNNEISEKSEIFDDQFSVERPDGSNFTLKIRSTKLEDSAMYFCASSGPGLGIDEQFFGPGTRLTVL.

The V gene is TRBV25-1, the J gene TRBJ2-7, with 7 bases aligning to TRBD1. V was clipped by 9 bases and J by 4 bases; unmatched bases: 12. The germline gives CDR1 MGHDK, CDR2 SYGVNS. CDR3 length: 14 amino acids. The CDR3 protein is CASNRQGPNYEQYF. Written as DNA, the CDR3 is TGTGCCAGTAACCGACAGGGCCCTAATTACGAGCAGTACTTC.

V is TRBV29-1 and J is TRBJ2-3; 8 nucleotides align to TRBD2. The V gene's germline CDR1 is SQVTM and CDR2 ANQGSEA. The CDR3 covers 15 residues. V lost 3 bases, J lost 6 bases, and 11 bases stayed unmatched. The CDR3 bases are TGCAGCGTTGATGGGGCGGCGGGAGGAGGGGATACGCAGTATTTT. Protein sequence: CSVDGAAGGGDTQYF.